This TCR beta chain originates from a study of T cells in Graves' hyperthyroidism and ophthalmopathy. Researchers took RNA transcripts and amplified the TCR beta CDR3 regions from them. RT-PCR in the first round (using the HTBI primer set) targeted the TCR CDR3. Using its own MiXCR run on the multiplex PCR reads, TCRdb lists one record per CDR3 protein. The sample contains about 620,000 distinct CDR3 sequences, 16% of which appear only once. This clonotype was counted ten times or more. This sequence was found in a woman aged 25-40 years with Graves' hyperthyroidism. The specimen was blood.

The DNA of the CDR3 is TGTGCCAGCAGTTACCGGCCCTACTTGGATGAGCAGTTCTTC. The encoded protein is CASSYRPYLDEQFF. This chain links TRBV6-1 with TRBJ2-1, with unresolved D. Germline loops: CDR1 MNHNS, CDR2 SASEGT. The V and J ends lost 5 bases and 8 bases respectively, with 16 bases between them. This CDR3 is 14 amino acids long.